One and the same sample provided the 10 T cell receptor beta chains below, sequenced in a study of T cell changes during pregnancy in multiple sclerosis. Using immunoSEQ multiplex PCR, the repertoire was profiled, and TCRdb retains in-frame clones only, with some absent. The data show about 69,000 clones, around 90% seen once. Sequenced material: peripheral blood, taken in the third trimester of pregnancy. Receptors originate from a female donor with multiple sclerosis, enrolled in a pregnancy study.

The genes are TRBV2 and TRBJ2-2; perhaps TRBD2 as D (6 bases). Trimming cost V 3 bases and J 3 bases, with 14 bases left between them. CDR3 length: 16 amino acids. The germline V gene has CDR1 SNHLY and CDR2 FYNNEI. The CDR3, as DNA: TGTGCCAGCAGTGATGGGGGGTGGGCGGACACCGGGGAGCTGTTTTTT. As protein: CASSDGGWADTGELFF.

The chain couples TRBV29-1 to TRBJ2-1; TRBD2 aligns across 9 bases. With V trimmed by 4 bases and J by 9 bases, 13 bases remained unmatched. The CDR3 sequence is 15 residues long. Germline CDR1 reads SQVTM; CDR2 reads ANQGSEA. In nucleotides, the CDR3 is TGCAGCGTTGTGGGGCGGGGGGGCCGGAGATCTGAGCAGTTCTTC. This gives the protein CSVVGRGGRRSEQFF.

This chain links TRBV5-6 with TRBJ2-3; no firm D call. Per germline, CDR1 SGHDT and CDR2 YYEEEE. This CDR3 is 15 amino acids long. V lost 4 bases and J lost 0, with 12 bases in between. The CDR3 spells CASSTYLSSTDTQYF. CDR3 coding DNA: TGTGCCAGCAGCACCTACCTAAGTAGCACAGATACGCAGTATTTT.

The chain joins TRBV19 to TRBJ1-2; TRBD1 aligns across 9 bases. After removal of 5 bases from V and 4 bases from J, the junction contained 14 bases not matched to a gene. Per the germline V gene, CDR1 is LNHDA and CDR2 is SQIVND (reference sequence). The CDR3 extends over 17 amino acids. The CDR3 bases are TGTGCCAGTAGTGTCCGGGACAGGGCCTATTGGGCCTATGGCTACACCTTC. Its protein is CASSVRDRAYWAYGYTF.

The chain has TRBV12-5 and TRBJ1-2; 7 bases fit TRBD1. The ends lost 1 base at V and 8 bases at J; junction bases unmatched: 7. This CDR3 region has 14 residues. Germline loops: CDR1 LGHNT, CDR2 FRNRAP. CDR3 protein: CASGLGDSRGGYTF. The CDR3 region has the DNA TGTGCTAGTGGTTTGGGGGACAGCCGAGGAGGCTACACCTTC.

The chain recombines TRBV18 with TRBJ1-1; no firm D call. Germline values: CDR1 KGHSH, CDR2 LQKENI. CDR3 size: 13 residues. The germline V and J ends were trimmed by 4 bases and 1 base, with 7 bases remaining between them. The CDR3, as DNA: TGTGCCAGCTCACTTGAGCAGAACACTGAAGCTTTCTTT. Translating gives CASSLEQNTEAFF. Complete variable domain (other parts from reference TRBV18 and TRBJ1-1): NAGVMQNPRHLVRRRGQEARLRCSPMKGHSHVYWYRQLPEEGLKFMVYLQKENIIDESGMPKERFSAEFPKEGPSILRIQQVVRGDSAAYFCASSLEQNTEAFFGQGTRLTVV.

This chain uses TRBV4-3 with TRBJ2-1, with a possible D match to TRBD2 (6 bases). The CDR3 loop spans 16 amino acids. Looked up from germline, CDR1 is LGHNA and CDR2 is YSLEER. V dropped 0 bases and J dropped 2 bases, with 11 bases sitting between them. The CDR3 loop reads CASSQDWDSTYNEQFF. The DNA of the CDR3 is TGCGCCAGCAGCCAAGATTGGGACTCTACCTACAATGAGCAGTTCTTC.

This clone was counted once. This rearrangement joins TRBV18 to TRBJ1-4; TRBD1 agrees at 8 bases. Germline lookup yields CDR1 KGHSH and CDR2 LQKENI. J was trimmed by 8 bases and V by 3 bases; bases with no gene match: 11. This CDR3 contains 16 residues. The CDR3 nucleotides are TGTGCCAGCTCACCTAACTCAGGGGGCGCCGGCGAAAAACTGTTTTTT. Translating it yields CASSPNSGGAGEKLFF.

As to this clone: This sample includes further DNA sequences coding for the same CDR3. DNA of the CDR3: TGTGCCTGGAGTCTGGGGAGTTTCGCTGAAGCTTTCTTT. Its translation: CAWSLGSFAEAFF. This rearrangement joins TRBV30 to TRBJ1-1; D remains ambiguous. The germline V gene encodes CDR1 GTSNPN and CDR2 SVGIG (reference sequence). Between the trimmed V and J ends, which lost 2 bases and 6 bases, there was a span of 13 bases. This CDR3 has 13 amino acids. Full variable domain (outside the CDR3, taken from reference TRBV30 and TRBJ1-1): SQTIHQWPATLVQPVGSPLSLECTVEGTSNPNLYWYRQAAGRGLQLLFYSVGIGQISSEVPQNLSASRPQDRQFILSSKKLLLSDSGFYLCAWSLGSFAEAFFGQGTRLTVV.

The genes are TRBV5-4 and TRBJ2-7; 11 bases fit TRBD1. The length of the CDR3 is 15 residues. J was trimmed by 5 bases and V by 4 bases; bases with no gene match: 8. Germline loops: CDR1 SGHNT, CDR2 YYREEE (reference sequence). As DNA, the CDR3 is TGTGCCAGCAGCCCCGGACAGGGGGCCGGTAACGAGCAGTACTTC. This gives the protein CASSPGQGAGNEQYF.